This note documents a single TCR beta chain sequence. Assay used: immunoSEQ multiplex PCR; TCRdb lists only in-frame clones, some missing. Here the sample spans 100,000 to 130,000 clones, 70% to 90% being singletons. This sample is drawn from a study of cytomegalovirus exposure and HLA in healthy donors. Germline-derived CDR1 and CDR2 are LGHNA and YNFKEQ. V shed 8 bases and J 2 bases; nucleotides not matched to a gene: 8. This CDR3 has 15 residues. These donors were members of the roughly 110-subject validation cohort, a group separate from the approximately 700-subject first cohort. This clonotype was sampled from a woman younger than 30 in good health and CMV-seronegative. V is TRBV4-2 and J is TRBJ2-2, with 7 bases identical to TRBD1. Sequencing was carried out using PBMCs. The DNA of the CDR3 is TGTGCCAGCTCCCCGGGACAGTATAACACCGGGGAGCTGTTTTTT. Translated: CASSPGQYNTGELFF.